Presented here are 9 T cell receptor beta chains from one specimen sequenced in a study of cytomegalovirus exposure and HLA in healthy donors. 60 Vbeta and 13 Jbeta primers were used in PCR. TCRdb keeps only in-frame clones here, not all; method: immunoSEQ multiplex PCR. This table holds more than 100,000 clones, 80% to 85% found once. The sequencing input was PBMCs. Source of these receptors: a woman aged 45-59 years in good health and CMV-seropositive.

This clone was counted a single time. The chain couples TRBV7-3 to TRBJ2-1; D uncertain. V was cut by 5 bases and J by 0 bases, with 17 bases left in between. The CDR3 extends over 17 amino acids. Germline assignment: CDR1 SGHTA and CDR2 FQGTGA. Here the CDR3 reads CASSPAEVAYSYNEQFF. CDR3 bases: TGTGCCAGCAGCCCCGCAGAAGTAGCTTACTCCTACAATGAGCAGTTCTTC.

The CDR3 loop reads CASSPGESTEAFF. CDR3 nucleotides: TGTGCCAGTAGTCCAGGGGAGAGCACTGAAGCTTTCTTT. The rearrangement links TRBV19 to TRBJ1-1; tentative D call: TRBD1 (6 bases). Trimming shortened V by 5 bases and J by 4 bases, and 11 bases separated the two germline ends. The CDR3 contains 13 residues. CDR1 and CDR2 from the germline V gene are LNHDA and SQIVND (reference sequence).

The chain links TRBV4-1 to TRBJ2-1; TRBD2 agrees at 8 bases. The germline gives CDR1 MGHRA, CDR2 YSYEKL. V gave up 5 bases and J gave up 10 bases; unmatched junction bases: 19. The CDR3 has 17 residues. The CDR3 coding sequence is TGCGCCAGCAGCACCCCTCGCATGAGCGGGGGTCGGGAGGAGCAGTTCTTC. Its protein product is CASSTPRMSGGREEQFF.

The chain uses TRBV4-2 and TRBJ2-1; 10 bases map to TRBD2. Trimming at V came to 2 bases and at J to 8 bases, leaving 9 bases not matched to a gene. Germline lookup yields CDR1 LGHNA and CDR2 YNFKEQ. This CDR3 region has 16 residues. The CDR3 protein is CASSQPAGGPVHEQFF. DNA of the CDR3: TGTGCCAGCAGCCAACCAGCGGGAGGGCCGGTCCATGAGCAGTTCTTC.

This chain uses TRBV6-1 with TRBJ2-7, with a weak D call TRBD1 (5 bases). Germline CDR1 is MNHNS and CDR2 is SASEGT. The CDR3 loop spans 12 amino acids. V was trimmed by 3 bases and J by 6 bases, leaving 9 bases between them. For the CDR3, the DNA is TGTGCCAGCAGTGAGATAGGGGTCGAGCAGTACTTC. Amino acids: CASSEIGVEQYF.

A single count supports this clone. The genes are TRBV15 and TRBJ2-5; no clear D. The J call may not be correct, given that the DNA end is closer to TRBJ2-7. The CDR3 is 13 amino acids. The germline V gene has CDR1 LNHNV and CDR2 YYDKDF (reference sequence). CDR3 coding DNA: TGTGCCACCAGCAGAGCTAGGGACTACGAGCAGTACTTC. Its protein is CATSRARDYEQYF.

CDR3 amino acids: CAWSMGQGNSPLHF. The CDR3 DNA follows: TGTGCCTGGAGTATGGGGCAGGGGAATTCACCCCTCCACTTT. This chain uses TRBV30 with TRBJ1-6; tentative D call: TRBD1 (6 bases). The CDR3 is made up of 14 amino acids. V was clipped by 2 bases and J by 7 bases, with 12 bases between them. Germline CDR1 GTSNPN, CDR2 SVGIG (reference sequence).

This sequence joins TRBV7-3 and TRBJ2-3; TRBD2 aligns across 9 bases. Trimming at V came to 5 bases and at J to 5 bases, leaving 8 bases not matched to a gene. This CDR3 contains 15 residues. The V gene's germline CDR1 is SGHTA and CDR2 FQGTGA. Here the CDR3 DNA reads TGTGCCAGCAGCCAAGAGACTAGCGGTAGAGATACGCAGTATTTT. Translated, it gives CASSQETSGRDTQYF. Using reference TRBV7-3 and TRBJ2-3 for the parts outside the CDR3, the full variable domain is GAGVSQTPSNKVTEKGKYVELRCDPISGHTALYWYRQSLGQGPEFLIYFQGTGAADDSGLPNDRFFAVRPEGSVSTLKIQRTERGDSAVYLCASSQETSGRDTQYFGPGTRLTVL.

The chain employs TRBV18 and TRBJ1-3; 9 bases match TRBD1. CDR1 is KGHSH, CDR2 LQKENI, per germline. Trimming took 0 bases from V and 4 from J; bases not matched to a gene: 4. This CDR3 is built from 16 residues. The CDR3 here is CASSPPEGTGGNTIYF. CDR3 bases: TGTGCCAGCTCACCACCGGAGGGGACAGGGGGAAACACCATATATTTT.